These 22 T cell receptor beta chains share one sample of origin, sequenced in a study of CD8+ T cells in alopecia areata. Once RNA had been extracted, it was reverse transcribed into cDNA to act as the sequencing template. Generated by immunoSEQ multiplex PCR, the TCRdb table keeps only in-frame clones and is missing some. The sample records some 130,000 clones, 49% being singletons. Sequenced material: CD8+ T cells sorted from blood, taken at week 0. Receptors were obtained from a human donor with alopecia areata.

This clone occurred a few times. The chain links TRBV19 to TRBJ1-5; the D is unclear. Trimming pared 3 bases from V and 0 bases from J, leaving 9 bases between. Germline CDR1 and CDR2: LNHDA and SQIVND (reference sequence). This CDR3 comprises 15 residues. The CDR3 region is CASSMYRDSNQPQHF. Here the CDR3 DNA reads TGTGCCAGTAGTATGTATCGGGATAGCAATCAGCCCCAGCATTTT.

The chain recombines TRBV6-5 with TRBJ2-3; D is unresolved. V was clipped by 5 bases and J by 2 bases, with 11 bases between them. This CDR3 comprises 14 residues. Germline V gene data show CDR1 as MNHEY and CDR2 as SVGAGI. CDR3 nucleotides: TGTGCCAGCAGTGTCACAGACCCCACAGATACGCAGTATTTT. This gives the protein CASSVTDPTDTQYF.

In this sample, this clone turned up a few times. The CDR3 DNA follows: TGTGCCAGCAGCTCAGAGTTTGGTCTCCAAAACATTCAGTACTTC. It yields the protein CASSSEFGLQNIQYF. The gene calls are TRBV7-9 and TRBJ2-4; D uncertain. Germline values: CDR1 SEHNR, CDR2 FQNEAQ (reference sequence). Trimming took off 4 bases at V and 5 bases at J, with 15 bases between the two ends. The CDR3 covers 15 residues. The full variable domain, its missing parts supplied by reference TRBV7-9 and TRBJ2-4, is DTGVSQNPRHKITKRGQNVTFRCDPISEHNRLYWYRQTLGQGPEFLTYFQNEAQLEKSRLLSDRFSAERPKGSFSTLEIQRTEQGDSAMYLCASSSEFGLQNIQYFGAGTRLSVL.

This clone was counted between two and nine times. The chain carries TRBV10-3 and TRBJ2-7; D is perhaps TRBD1 (5 bases). The germline V gene has CDR1 ENHRY and CDR2 SYGVKD. CDR3 length equals 11 residues. The V and J ends lost 8 bases and 5 bases respectively, with 10 bases between them. CDR3 protein: CAIGQGDEQYF. CDR3 in DNA: TGTGCCATCGGGCAGGGTGACGAGCAGTACTTC.

The chain links TRBV29-1 to TRBJ1-1, with 7 positions matching TRBD1. The CDR3 consists of 16 residues. The junction had 15 bases not matched to a gene; V was cut back by 5 bases and J by 3 bases. Germline CDR1 reads SQVTM; CDR2 reads ANQGSEA. The CDR3 is CSVHHIYRTGHTEAFF. CDR3 nucleotides: TGCAGCGTTCACCACATTTACCGGACAGGCCACACTGAAGCTTTCTTT.

This clone has a handful of counts. The V and J genes are TRBV25-1 and TRBJ1-2; 8 bases map to TRBD1. This CDR3 contains 13 residues. Trimming removed 2 bases from V and 4 bases from J; junction bases left unmatched: 0. Germline CDR1 reads MGHDK; CDR2 reads SYGVNS. CDR3 sequence reads: CASSEGQGYGYTF. Here the CDR3 DNA reads TGTGCCAGCAGTGAAGGACAGGGCTATGGCTACACCTTC.

The V gene is TRBV27, the J gene TRBJ2-1; no firm D call. There are 15 residues in the CDR3. Trimming removed 5 bases from V and 2 bases from J, with 13 bases in between. Germline assignment: CDR1 MNHEY and CDR2 SMNVEV (reference sequence). The CDR3 DNA is TGTGCCAGCAGTCCTCTTGTTGGTGCCTACAATGAGCAGTTCTTC. It codes for CASSPLVGAYNEQFF.

The rearrangement uses TRBV15 and TRBJ1-4; D gene ambiguous. The CDR3 covers 15 residues. V dropped 6 bases and J dropped 0 bases, with 11 bases sitting between them. CDR1 and CDR2 (germline): LNHNV, YYDKDF (reference sequence). The CDR3 nucleotides read TGTGCCACCAGGAGAATAAGGGCAACTAATGAAAAACTGTTTTTT. This codes for CATRRIRATNEKLFF.

The V gene is TRBV4-2, the J gene TRBJ2-5, with 9 bases matching TRBD1. The V gene end was trimmed by 4 bases and the J gene end by 3 bases; junction bases not matched to a gene: 3. CDR1 and CDR2 (germline): LGHNA, YNFKEQ. The CDR3 is 14 amino acids. Here the CDR3 reads CASSPGTGKETQYF. In DNA form, the CDR3 reads TGTGCCAGCAGCCCAGGGACAGGGAAAGAGACCCAGTACTTC.

This clone was counted a few times. The chain has TRBV6-6 and TRBJ1-4; D gene ambiguous. The V gene lost 2 bases and the J gene lost 12 bases, with 13 bases spanning the gap. Germline lookup yields CDR1 MNHNY and CDR2 SVGAGI (reference sequence). CDR3 size: 13 residues. The CDR3, as DNA: TGTGCCAGCAGTTACCAGGCGGAGGCGGAACTGTTTTTT. It codes for CASSYQAEAELFF.

V is TRBV5-4 and J is TRBJ2-5; 8 positions agree with TRBD2. Per germline, CDR1 SGHNT and CDR2 YYREEE (reference sequence). J was trimmed by 5 bases and V by 4 bases; bases with no gene match: 10. The CDR3 length is 15 residues. The chain's CDR3 is CASSVRGGLEETQYF. Here the CDR3 DNA reads TGTGCCAGCAGCGTACGGGGGGGCCTTGAGGAGACCCAGTACTTC. Full variable domain (remainder filled in from reference TRBV5-4 and TRBJ2-5): ETGVTQSPTHLIKTRGQQVTLRCSSQSGHNTVSWYQQALGQGPQFIFQYYREEENGRGNFPPRFSGLQFPNYSSELNVNALELDDSALYLCASSVRGGLEETQYFGPGTRLLVL.

The chain recombines TRBV13 with TRBJ2-5, with TRBD2 matching 9 bases. CDR3 length equals 14 residues. The V gene end was trimmed by 5 bases and the J gene end by 1 base; junction bases not matched to a gene: 2. Germline V gives CDR1 PRHDT, CDR2 FYEKMQ (reference sequence). CDR3 coding DNA: TGTGCCAGCAGCCGGGGACTAGCCCAAGAGACCCAGTACTTC. Translation gives CASSRGLAQETQYF. Full variable domain (rest looked up from reference TRBV13 and TRBJ2-5): AAGVIQSPRHLIKEKRETATLKCYPIPRHDTVYWYQQGPGQDPQFLISFYEKMQSDKGSIPDRFSAQQFSDYHSELNMSSLELGDSALYFCASSRGLAQETQYFGPGTRLLVL.

This clone has a handful of counts. The chain has TRBV5-6 and TRBJ2-4; 10 bases align to TRBD1. The length of the CDR3 is 14 residues. V shed 4 bases, J shed 7 bases, and the junction held 5 bases outside the gene matches. Germline CDR1 and CDR2: SGHDT and YYEEEE. This CDR3 is CASSHGTGVNIQYF. In nucleotides, the CDR3 is TGTGCCAGCAGCCATGGGACAGGGGTCAACATTCAGTACTTC.

V and J are TRBV29-1 and TRBJ1-2, with D tentatively TRBD1 (6 bases). Trimming removed 4 bases from V and 6 bases from J, with 9 bases in between. The germline V gene has CDR1 SQVTM and CDR2 ANQGSEA. This CDR3 has 11 amino acids. The CDR3 loop is CSVAGEDGYTF. The CDR3 DNA follows: TGCAGCGTTGCAGGGGAGGATGGCTACACCTTC.

The genes are TRBV2 and TRBJ2-7; TRBD1 might be the D (6 bases). The ends were cut back, 2 bases at V and 2 bases at J, with 10 bases in the middle. This CDR3 has 14 residues. Germline V lookup: CDR1 SNHLY, CDR2 FYNNEI. The CDR3 DNA reads TGTGCCAGCAGTGAACAGGGGCGAACCTACGAGCAGTACTTC. It translates to CASSEQGRTYEQYF.

Concerning this clone itself: This same CDR3 is encoded by further DNA sequences in the sample. J is TRBJ2-1 and V is TRBV5-6, with D possibly TRBD1 on 6 matching bases. The V end lost 4 bases, the J end lost 6 bases, and 11 bases lay between the germline ends. CDR3 length: 13 amino acids. Looked up from germline, CDR1 is SGHDT and CDR2 is YYEEEE. The CDR3 here is CASSLGQINEQFF. In DNA, the CDR3 is TGTGCCAGCAGCCTCGGACAGATCAATGAGCAGTTCTTC. Using reference TRBV5-6 and TRBJ2-1 for the parts outside the CDR3, the full variable domain is DAGVTQSPTHLIKTRGQQVTLRCSPKSGHDTVSWYQQALGQGPQFIFQYYEEEERQRGNFPDRFSGHQFPNYSSELNVNALLLGDSALYLCASSLGQINEQFFGPGTRLTVL.

A few counts support this clone. V is TRBV27 and J is TRBJ2-5; D may be TRBD2 (6 bases). This CDR3 has 14 residues. Trimming pared 4 bases from V and 5 bases from J, leaving 14 bases between. Germline V gene lookup returns CDR1 MNHEY and CDR2 SMNVEV (reference sequence). Here the CDR3 reads CASSSGLQVETQYF. As DNA, the CDR3 is TGTGCCAGCAGTTCGGGACTTCAGGTGGAGACCCAGTACTTC.

This chain connects TRBV29-1 to TRBJ2-3, with 9 bases lining up with TRBD1. This CDR3 region has 15 residues. Looked up from germline, CDR1 is SQVTM and CDR2 is ANQGSEA. With 7 bases clipped from V and 0 bases from J, the junction kept 8 bases outside the gene matches. CDR3 sequence: CSAYRGQASTDTQYF. The DNA of the CDR3 is TGCAGCGCATACAGGGGGCAGGCGAGCACAGATACGCAGTATTTT.

This clone was found once. The V gene is TRBV5-1, the J gene TRBJ2-7; 7 nucleotides align to TRBD1. V shed 4 bases and J 3 bases; nucleotides not matched to a gene: 16. CDR3 length: 17 residues. The V gene's germline CDR1 is SGHRS and CDR2 YFSETQ. CDR3 protein: CASSRDPTGAEGYEQYF. The CDR3 DNA is TGCGCCAGCAGCCGGGATCCTACAGGGGCGGAAGGCTACGAGCAGTACTTC.

The J gene is TRBJ1-1, the V gene TRBV4-1; the match to TRBD1 covers 8 bases. The CDR3 covers 16 residues. Per the germline V gene, CDR1 is MGHRA and CDR2 is YSYEKL. Unmatched junction bases numbered 7, after V lost 3 bases and J lost 1 base. The CDR3: CASSHSGTGTNTEAFF. The CDR3 nucleotides are TGCGCCAGCAGCCATTCCGGGACAGGAACGAACACTGAAGCTTTCTTT.

The chain joins TRBV7-6 to TRBJ2-3; 10 bases align to TRBD2. Germline V gene lookup returns CDR1 SGHVS and CDR2 FNYEAQ. The CDR3 has 15 amino acids. The junction had 4 bases not matched to a gene; V was cut back by 5 bases and J by 2 bases. The CDR3 region is CASSQLAGTTDTQYF. CDR3 bases: TGTGCCAGCAGCCAACTAGCGGGGACCACAGATACGCAGTATTTT.

The chain couples TRBV7-6 to TRBJ2-3; 9 nucleotides agree with TRBD2. J gave up 4 bases and V 1 base, and 6 bases lay outside the gene matches. CDR3 length: 16 residues. Germline V gives CDR1 SGHVS, CDR2 FNYEAQ. CDR3 nucleotides: TGTGCCAGCAGCTTAGGGCTAGCGGGGCCCCCAGATACGCAGTATTTT. Protein product: CASSLGLAGPPDTQYF.